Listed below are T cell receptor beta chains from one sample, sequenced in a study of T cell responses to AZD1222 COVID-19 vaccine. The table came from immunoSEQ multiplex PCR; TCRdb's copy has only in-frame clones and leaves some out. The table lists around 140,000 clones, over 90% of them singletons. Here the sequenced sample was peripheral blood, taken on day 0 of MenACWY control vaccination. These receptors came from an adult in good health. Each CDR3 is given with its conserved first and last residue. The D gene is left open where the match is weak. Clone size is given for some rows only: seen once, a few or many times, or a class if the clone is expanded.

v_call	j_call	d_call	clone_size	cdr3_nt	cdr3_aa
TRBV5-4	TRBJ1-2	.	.	TGTGCCAGCAGCTTAAACGGGGGATTTAGCTATGGCTACACCTTC	CASSLNGGFSYGYTF
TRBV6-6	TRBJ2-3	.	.	TGTGCCAGCGCAGGGGTGGATACGCAGTATTTT	CASAGVDTQYF
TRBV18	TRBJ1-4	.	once	TGTGCCAGCTCCTTTCCGTCGGGTGAAAAACTGTTTTTT	CASSFPSGEKLFF
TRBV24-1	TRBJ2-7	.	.	TGTGCCACCAGTGACTCGACAGGAGACGAGCAGTACTTC	CATSDSTGDEQYF
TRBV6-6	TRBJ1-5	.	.	TGTGCCAGCAGTACAAAAGGCCAGCCCCAGCATTTT	CASSTKGQPQHF
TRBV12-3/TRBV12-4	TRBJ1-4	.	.	TGTGCCAGCAGGGATGGGGCTAATGAAAAACTGTTTTTT	CASRDGANEKLFF
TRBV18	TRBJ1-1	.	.	TGTGCCAGCTCACCACCCCCGGGGCGGATCACTGAAGCTTTCTTT	CASSPPPGRITEAFF
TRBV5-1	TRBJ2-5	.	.	TGCGCCAGCAGCTTGTTCCCAGAAGAGACCCAGTACTTC	CASSLFPEETQYF
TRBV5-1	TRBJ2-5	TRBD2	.	TGCGCCAGCAGCCACGGGACTAGCGGGACTATCGGGGAGACCCAGTACTTC	CASSHGTSGTIGETQYF
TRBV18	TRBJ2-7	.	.	TGTGCCAGCTCTCCCAGGAGCTCCTACGAGCAGTACTTC	CASSPRSSYEQYF
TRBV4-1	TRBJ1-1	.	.	TGCGCCAGCAGCCAAGATATAGACAGAGCGAACACTGAAGCTTTCTTT	CASSQDIDRANTEAFF
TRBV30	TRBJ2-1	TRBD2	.	TGTGCCTGGAGTCGGGGGGAGTCTTACAATGAGCAGTTCTTC	CAWSRGESYNEQFF
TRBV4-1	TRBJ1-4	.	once	TGCGCCAGCAGCCAAGCCGGACGGACCGGCGGAGAAAAACTGTTTTTT	CASSQAGRTGGEKLFF
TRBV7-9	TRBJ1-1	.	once	TGTGCCAGCAGCTTTTCAAAGGAATTGAACACTGAAGCTTTCTTT	CASSFSKELNTEAFF
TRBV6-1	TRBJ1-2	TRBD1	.	TGTGCCAGCAGTGAATCGGGGACAGACTTCTTAGCTAACTATGGCTACACCTTC	CASSESGTDFLANYGYTF
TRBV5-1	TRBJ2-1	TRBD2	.	TGCGCCAGCAGACTAGGACTAGCCAGTACGTACAATGAGCAGTTCTTC	CASRLGLASTYNEQFF
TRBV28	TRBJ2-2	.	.	TGTGCCAGCAGTTTTTGGGGGCAGGAGCTGTTTTTT	CASSFWGQELFF
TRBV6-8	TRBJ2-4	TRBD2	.	TGTGCCAGCAGTTCTACCCGACTAGCGGGGACCAAAAACATTCAGTACTTC	CASSSTRLAGTKNIQYF
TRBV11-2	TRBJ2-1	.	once	TGTGCCAGCAAGGTCGGGAGCTCCTACAATGAGCAGTTCTTC	CASKVGSSYNEQFF
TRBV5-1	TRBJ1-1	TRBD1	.	TGCGCCAGCAGCTTAGGACAGGGCGTTGAAGCTTTCTTT	CASSLGQGVEAFF
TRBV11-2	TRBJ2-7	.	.	TGTGCCAGCAGCCGAGACACAGACTACGAGCAGTACTTC	CASSRDTDYEQYF
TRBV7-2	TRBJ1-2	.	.	TGTGCCAGCAGCCTCGTGTACGGCTATGGCTACACCTTC	CASSLVYGYGYTF
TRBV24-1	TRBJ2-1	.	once	TGTGCCACCAGTGATTTTAGGGCAGCCTTATCCCACAATGAGCAGTTCTTC	CATSDFRAALSHNEQFF
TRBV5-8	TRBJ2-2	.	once	TGTGCCAGCAGCTTGATTAGAAGCGGGGAGCTGTTTTTT	CASSLIRSGELFF
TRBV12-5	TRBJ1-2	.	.	TGTGCTAGTGGTTTGGACCGGACAGAATACACCTTC	CASGLDRTEYTF
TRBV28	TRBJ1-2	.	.	TGTGCCAGCAGTTTACTTGCCTCTCTATGGGGCTACACCTTC	CASSLLASLWGYTF